The clone carrying this TCR beta chain has a count of ten or more. Its cognate antigen is unknown. The sample comes from a study of CD8 T cells in ankylosing spondylitis. With 0 bases removed from V and 1 base from J, the gap between germline ends came to 10 bases. The germline CDR1 and CDR2 sequences are LGHNA and YNFKEQ. This CDR3 contains 16 residues. Making use of molecular barcodes, quantitative 5'-RACE generated TCR beta libraries. TCRdb itself ran the 5' RACE reads through MiXCR, one entry per CDR3 protein. The sample yields some 130,000 distinct CDR3 sequences, 7% to 8% seen once. Findings and limits, study-wide: A motif in TCR beta, a set of roughly 8 highly homologous variants, appeared characteristic of ankylosing spondylitis blood. Reportedly, matched ankylosing spondylitis synovial fluid was significantly enriched for disease-linked clones.

The rearrangement links TRBV4-2 to TRBJ1-5; no clear D gene. This TCR derives from a female donor with ankylosing spondylitis or in good health (not recorded which). The sample consisted of blood, either unsorted or a sorted T cell fraction (not recorded which). Written as DNA, the CDR3 is TGTGCCAGCAGCCAAGATATGGGTTGGAGCAATCAGCCCCAGCATTTT. This sequence encodes CASSQDMGWSNQPQHF.